This entry describes one T cell receptor (beta chain). Its target is unknown. This specimen comes from a study of blood T cells in healthy people across ages. Whole-study context: When template switching was applied, about one barcoded beta molecule was captured per two T cells.

A second roughly 6 to 12 cycle PCR used barcoded and J-beta primers. TCRdb used MiXCR to reprocess the 5' RACE reads, holding one entry per CDR3 protein. The sample carries about 1.4 million distinct CDR3 sequences, almost 60% recorded once. The V and J ends lost 3 bases and 5 bases respectively, with 14 bases between them. The CDR3 runs 13 residues. Germline loops: CDR1 DFQATT, CDR2 SNEGSKA (reference sequence). Regarding the study as a whole: When set beside aged donors, long-lived donors presented more naive CD4+ cells and higher diversity. Not knowing donor CMV status may have confounded expanded clonotype changes.

The draw of peripheral blood yielded ten milliliters from each donor. The V and J genes are TRBV20-1 and TRBJ2-7, with a possible D match to TRBD2 (5 bases). The sequencing sample was made of blood. The receptor comes from a man in his late teens or twenties in good health. The CDR3 DNA reads as TGCAGTGCTAGCAGAGGGAGCATCCACGAGCAGTACTTC. It translates to CSASRGSIHEQYF.